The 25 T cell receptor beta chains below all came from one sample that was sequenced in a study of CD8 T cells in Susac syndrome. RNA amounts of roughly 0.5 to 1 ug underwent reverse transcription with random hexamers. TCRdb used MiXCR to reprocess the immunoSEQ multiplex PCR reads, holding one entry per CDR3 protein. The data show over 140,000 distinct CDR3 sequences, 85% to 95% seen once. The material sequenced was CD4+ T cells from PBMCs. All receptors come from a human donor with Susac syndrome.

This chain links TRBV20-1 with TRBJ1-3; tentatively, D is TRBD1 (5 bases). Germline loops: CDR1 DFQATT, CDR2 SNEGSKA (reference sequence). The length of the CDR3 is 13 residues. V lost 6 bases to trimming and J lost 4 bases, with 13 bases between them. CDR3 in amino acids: CSARQNLGNTIYF. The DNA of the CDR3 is TGCAGTGCCCGACAGAACTTAGGAAACACCATATATTTT.

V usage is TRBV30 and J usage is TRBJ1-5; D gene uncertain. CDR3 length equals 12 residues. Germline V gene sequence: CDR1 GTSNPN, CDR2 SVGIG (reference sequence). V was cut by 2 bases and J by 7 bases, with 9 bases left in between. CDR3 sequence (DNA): TGTGCCTGGAGTATTGGGGAACAGCCCCAGCATTTT. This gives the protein CAWSIGEQPQHF.

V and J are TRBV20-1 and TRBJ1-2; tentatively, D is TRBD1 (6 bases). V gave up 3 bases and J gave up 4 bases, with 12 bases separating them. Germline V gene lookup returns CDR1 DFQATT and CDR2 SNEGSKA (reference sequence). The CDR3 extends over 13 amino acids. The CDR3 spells CSARRGLSYGYTF. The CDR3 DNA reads TGCAGTGCTAGGCGGGGGCTCTCCTATGGCTACACCTTC.

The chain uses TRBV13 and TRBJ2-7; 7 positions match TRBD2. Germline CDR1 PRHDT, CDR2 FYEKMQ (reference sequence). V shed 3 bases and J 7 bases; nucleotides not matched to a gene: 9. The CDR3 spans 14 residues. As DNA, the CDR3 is TGTGCCAGCAGCTTTTCGTCACTAGCGCGAGAGCAGTACTTC. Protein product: CASSFSSLAREQYF.

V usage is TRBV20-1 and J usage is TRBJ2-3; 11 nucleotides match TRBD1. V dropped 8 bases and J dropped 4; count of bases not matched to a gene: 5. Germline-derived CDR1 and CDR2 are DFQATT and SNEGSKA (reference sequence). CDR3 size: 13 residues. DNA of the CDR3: TGCAGTCCGGACAGGGGGCGACCAGATACGCAGTATTTT. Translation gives CSPDRGRPDTQYF.

CDR3 nucleotides: TGTGCCAGCAGCTTAGCGCCGGGGTTATTGGGTGAAAAACTGTTTTTT. Its translation: CASSLAPGLLGEKLFF. V and J are TRBV7-2 and TRBJ1-4; the D is unclear. The CDR3 is made up of 16 amino acids. V was trimmed by 0 bases and J by 7 bases, leaving 15 bases between them. Germline values: CDR1 SGHTA, CDR2 FQGNSA.

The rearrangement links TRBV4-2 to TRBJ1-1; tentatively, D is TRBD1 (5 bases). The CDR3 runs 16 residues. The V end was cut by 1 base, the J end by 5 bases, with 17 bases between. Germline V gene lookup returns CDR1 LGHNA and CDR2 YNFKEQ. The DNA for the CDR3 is TGTGCCAGCAGCCAAGGGGGGAACTTGGAGGGGACTGAAGCTTTCTTT. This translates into CASSQGGNLEGTEAFF.

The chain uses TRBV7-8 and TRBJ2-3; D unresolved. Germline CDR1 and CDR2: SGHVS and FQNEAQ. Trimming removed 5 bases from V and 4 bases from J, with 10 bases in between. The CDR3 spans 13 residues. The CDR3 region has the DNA TGTGCCAGCAGCCCCAGTAGTTCAGATACGCAGTATTTT. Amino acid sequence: CASSPSSSDTQYF.

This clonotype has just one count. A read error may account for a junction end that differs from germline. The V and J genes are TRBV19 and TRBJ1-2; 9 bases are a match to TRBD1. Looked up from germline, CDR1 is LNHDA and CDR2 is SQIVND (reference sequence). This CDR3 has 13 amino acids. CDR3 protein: CASSPQGAYGYSF. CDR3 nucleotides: TGTGCCAGTAGCCCACAGGGGGCGTATGGCTACTCCTTC.

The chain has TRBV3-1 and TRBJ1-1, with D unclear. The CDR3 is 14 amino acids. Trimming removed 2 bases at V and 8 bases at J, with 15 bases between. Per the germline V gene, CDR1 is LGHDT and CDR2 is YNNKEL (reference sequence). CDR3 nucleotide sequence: TGTGCCAGCAGCCAAAGGGCCATCAAGAACGAAGCTTTCTTT. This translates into CASSQRAIKNEAFF.

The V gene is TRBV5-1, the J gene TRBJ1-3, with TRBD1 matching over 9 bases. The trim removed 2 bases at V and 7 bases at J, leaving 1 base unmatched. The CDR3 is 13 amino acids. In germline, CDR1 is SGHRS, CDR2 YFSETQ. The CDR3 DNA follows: TGCGCCAGCAGCTTCGGACAGGGGAACACCATATATTTT. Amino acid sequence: CASSFGQGNTIYF.

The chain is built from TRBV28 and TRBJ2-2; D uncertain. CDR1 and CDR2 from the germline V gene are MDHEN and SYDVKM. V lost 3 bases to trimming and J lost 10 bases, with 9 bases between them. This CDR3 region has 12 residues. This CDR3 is CASSLASLELFF. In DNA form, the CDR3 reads TGTGCCAGCAGTTTGGCGAGCCTGGAGCTGTTTTTT.

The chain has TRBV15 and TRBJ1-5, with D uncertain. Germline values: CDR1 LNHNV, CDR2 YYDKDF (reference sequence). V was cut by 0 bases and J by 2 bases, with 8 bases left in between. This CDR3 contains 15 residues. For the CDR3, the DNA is TGTGCCACCAGCAGAGATGGGAATGGCAATCAGCCCCAGCATTTT. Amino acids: CATSRDGNGNQPQHF.

The CDR3 spells CASSQRRTETQYF. CDR3 DNA sequence: TGTGCCAGCAGCCAACGTCGAACGGAGACCCAGTACTTC. The V call is TRBV11-2, the J call TRBJ2-5; D is unresolved. Looked up from germline, CDR1 is SGHAT and CDR2 is FQNNGV. V lost 5 bases, J lost 5 bases, and 12 bases lay in between. This CDR3 spans 13 amino acids.

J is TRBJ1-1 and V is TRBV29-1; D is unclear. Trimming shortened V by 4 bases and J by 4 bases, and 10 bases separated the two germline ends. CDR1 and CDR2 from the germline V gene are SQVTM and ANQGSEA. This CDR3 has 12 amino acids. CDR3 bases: TGCAGCGTTGGATGGCGGGGCACTGAAGCTTTCTTT. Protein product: CSVGWRGTEAFF.

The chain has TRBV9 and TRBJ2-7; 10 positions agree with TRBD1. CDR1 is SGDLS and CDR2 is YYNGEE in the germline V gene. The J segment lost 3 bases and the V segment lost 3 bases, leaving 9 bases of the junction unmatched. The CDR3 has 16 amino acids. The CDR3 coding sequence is TGTGCCAGCAGCGCAAAACCGGGACAGGGGATCTACGAGCAGTACTTC. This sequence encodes CASSAKPGQGIYEQYF.

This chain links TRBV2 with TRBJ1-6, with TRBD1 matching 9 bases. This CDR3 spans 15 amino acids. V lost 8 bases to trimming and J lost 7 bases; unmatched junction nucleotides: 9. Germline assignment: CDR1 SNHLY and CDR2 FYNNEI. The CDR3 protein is CASRDREIPNSPLHF. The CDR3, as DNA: TGTGCCAGCCGGGACAGGGAAATACCAAATTCACCCCTCCACTTT.

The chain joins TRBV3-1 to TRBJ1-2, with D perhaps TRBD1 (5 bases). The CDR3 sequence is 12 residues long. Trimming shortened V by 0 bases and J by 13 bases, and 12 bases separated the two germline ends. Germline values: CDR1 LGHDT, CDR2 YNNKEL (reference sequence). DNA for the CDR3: TGTGCCAGCAGCCAAGAAGAATTGGGGCGCACCTTC. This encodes CASSQEELGRTF. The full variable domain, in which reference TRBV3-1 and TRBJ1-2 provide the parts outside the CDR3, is DTAVSQTPKYLVTQMGNDKSIKCEQNLGHDTMYWYKQDSKKFLKIMFSYNNKELIINETVPNRFSPKSPDKAHLNLHINSLELGDSAVYFCASSQEELGRTFGSGTRLTVV.

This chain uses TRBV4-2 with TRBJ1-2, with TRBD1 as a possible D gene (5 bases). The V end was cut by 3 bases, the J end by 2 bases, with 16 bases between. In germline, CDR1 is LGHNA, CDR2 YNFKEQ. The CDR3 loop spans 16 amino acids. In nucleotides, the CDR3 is TGTGCCAGCAGCCAGGCTCGGGGGTACCAAAACTATGGCTACACCTTC. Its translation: CASSQARGYQNYGYTF.

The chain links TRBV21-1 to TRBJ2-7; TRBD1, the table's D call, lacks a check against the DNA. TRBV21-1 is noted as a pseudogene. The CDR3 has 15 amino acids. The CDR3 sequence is CASSARDRTYYEQYF. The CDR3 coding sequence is TGTGCCAGCAGCGCGCGGGACAGAACCTACTACGAGCAGTACTTC.

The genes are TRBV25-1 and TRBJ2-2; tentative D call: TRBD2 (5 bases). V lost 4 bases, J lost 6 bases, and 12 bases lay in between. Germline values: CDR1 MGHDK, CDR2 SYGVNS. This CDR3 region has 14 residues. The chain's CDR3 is CASSGGPPPGELFF. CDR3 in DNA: TGTGCCAGCAGTGGCGGGCCACCCCCCGGGGAGCTGTTTTTT.

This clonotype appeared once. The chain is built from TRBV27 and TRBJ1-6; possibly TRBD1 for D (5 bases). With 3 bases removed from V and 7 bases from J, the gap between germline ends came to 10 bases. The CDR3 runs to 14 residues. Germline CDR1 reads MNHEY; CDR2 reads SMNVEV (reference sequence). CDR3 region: CASSLGGVNSPLHF. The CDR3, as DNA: TGTGCCAGCAGTTTGGGAGGGGTCAATTCACCCCTCCACTTT.

In nucleotides, the CDR3 is TGTGCCAGCAGCCCCCGCGGGACAGCGCCTTTCGGCGGCTACACCTTC. Translating gives CASSPRGTAPFGGYTF. This chain connects TRBV14 to TRBJ1-2; the match to TRBD1 covers 7 bases. J was trimmed by 8 bases and V by 4 bases; bases with no gene match: 16. The CDR3 is 16 amino acids. Germline V gene sequence: CDR1 SGHDN, CDR2 FVKESK.

The CDR3 region is CASSTATNEKLFF. The CDR3 region has the DNA TGTGCCAGTAGTACTGCAACTAATGAAAAACTGTTTTTT. The gene calls are TRBV19 and TRBJ1-4; D unclear. CDR1 and CDR2 from the germline V gene are LNHDA and SQIVND (reference sequence). CDR3 length: 13 residues. V lost 4 bases and J lost 0, with 3 bases in between.

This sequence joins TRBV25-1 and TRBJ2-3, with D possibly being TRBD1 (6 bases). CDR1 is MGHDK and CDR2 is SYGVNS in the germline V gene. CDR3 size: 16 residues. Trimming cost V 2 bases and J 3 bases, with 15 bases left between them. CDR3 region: CASSELQGRGTDTQYF. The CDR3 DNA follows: TGTGCCAGCAGTGAACTTCAGGGAAGGGGGACAGATACGCAGTATTTT.